This T cell receptor beta chain was found in a study of T-cell reconstitution after alpha-beta-depleted transplantation in children. In germline, CDR1 is KGHDR, CDR2 SFDVKD. Trimming took 9 bases from V and 7 from J; bases not matched to a gene: 2. The CDR3 length is 11 residues. Unique molecular identifiers were used to barcode this TCRbeta library. Each CDR3 protein is one row after TCRdb ran MiXCR on the PCR reads. The table has about 640,000 distinct CDR3 sequences, roughly 17% seen once. This clonotype appeared many times. This TCR was recovered from a human donor who donated a stem cell graft to a child with acute myeloid leukemia. The chain links TRBV24-1 to TRBJ1-2; TRBD1 agrees at 9 bases. Here the sequenced sample was PBMCs from the stem cell graft donor, taken from the stem cell graft. CDR3 amino acids: CATGTGFGYTF. In nucleotides, the CDR3 is TGTGCCACCGGGACAGGGTTTGGCTACACCTTC.